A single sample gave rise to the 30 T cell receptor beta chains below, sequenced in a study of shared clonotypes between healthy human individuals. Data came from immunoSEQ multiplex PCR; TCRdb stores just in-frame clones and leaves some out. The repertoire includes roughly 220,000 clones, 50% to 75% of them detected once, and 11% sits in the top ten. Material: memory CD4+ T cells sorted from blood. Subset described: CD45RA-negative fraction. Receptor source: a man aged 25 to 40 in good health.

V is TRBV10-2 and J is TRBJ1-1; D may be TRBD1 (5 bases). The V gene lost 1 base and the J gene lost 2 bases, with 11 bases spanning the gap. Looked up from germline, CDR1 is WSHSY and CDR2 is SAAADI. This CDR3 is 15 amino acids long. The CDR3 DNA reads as TGCGCCAGCAGTGAGTGGGACCCCACTAACACTGAAGCTTTCTTT. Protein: CASSEWDPTNTEAFF.

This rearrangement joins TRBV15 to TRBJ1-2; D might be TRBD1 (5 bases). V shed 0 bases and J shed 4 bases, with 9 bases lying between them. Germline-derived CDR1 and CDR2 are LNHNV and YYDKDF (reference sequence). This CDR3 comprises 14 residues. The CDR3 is CATSRDQGVYGYTF. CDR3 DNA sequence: TGTGCCACCAGCAGAGATCAAGGGGTCTATGGCTACACCTTC. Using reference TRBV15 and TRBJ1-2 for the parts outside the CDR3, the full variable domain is DAMVIQNPRYQVTQFGKPVTLSCSQTLNHNVMYWYQQKSSQAPKLLFHYYDKDFNNEADTPDNFQSRRPNTSFCFLDIRSPGLGDTAMYLCATSRDQGVYGYTFGSGTRLTVV.

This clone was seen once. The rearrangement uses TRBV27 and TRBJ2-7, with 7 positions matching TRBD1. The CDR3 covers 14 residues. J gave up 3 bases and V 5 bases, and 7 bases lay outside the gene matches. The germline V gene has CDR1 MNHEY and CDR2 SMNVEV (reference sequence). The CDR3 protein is CASSPTGHNYEQYF. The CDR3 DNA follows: TGTGCCAGCAGTCCGACAGGGCACAACTACGAGCAGTACTTC.

The CDR3 coding sequence is TGCGCCAGCAGCCCGGCAACCCCCCATGAACTGTTTTTT. Residues: CASSPATPHELFF. The chain employs TRBV5-1 and TRBJ1-4; unclear D gene. Trimming removed 4 bases from V and 12 bases from J, with 16 bases in between. This CDR3 is 13 amino acids long. Germline CDR1 and CDR2: SGHRS and YFSETQ.

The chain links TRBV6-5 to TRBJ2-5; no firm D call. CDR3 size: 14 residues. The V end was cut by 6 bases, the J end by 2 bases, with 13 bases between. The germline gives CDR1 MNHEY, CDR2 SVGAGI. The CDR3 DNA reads TGTGCCAGCAGGGGTGGGGTCGATCAAGAGACCCAGTACTTC. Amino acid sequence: CASRGGVDQETQYF.

The CDR3 DNA is TGCGCCAGCAGCTTTGCAACAGATACGCAGTATTTT. Its protein is CASSFATDTQYF. The chain joins TRBV5-1 to TRBJ2-3; D remains unclear. Trimming pared 2 bases from V and 3 bases from J, leaving 4 bases between. CDR1 is SGHRS, CDR2 YFSETQ, per germline. The CDR3 length is 12 residues.

The CDR3 DNA follows: TGTGCCAGCCGGGATGCCTACAATGAGCAGTTCTTC. It translates to CASRDAYNEQFF. The chain employs TRBV27 and TRBJ2-1; TRBD2 is a possible D gene (5 bases). Germline V gene data show CDR1 as MNHEY and CDR2 as SMNVEV (reference sequence). The V and J ends lost 8 bases and 2 bases respectively, with 7 bases between them. The CDR3 is 12 residues long.

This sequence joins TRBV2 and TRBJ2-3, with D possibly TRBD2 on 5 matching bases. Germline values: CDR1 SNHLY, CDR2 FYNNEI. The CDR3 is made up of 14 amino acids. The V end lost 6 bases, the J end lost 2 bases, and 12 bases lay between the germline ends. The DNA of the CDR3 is TGTGCCAGCAGAAGAGCGGTAACCACAGATACGCAGTATTTT. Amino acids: CASRRAVTTDTQYF.

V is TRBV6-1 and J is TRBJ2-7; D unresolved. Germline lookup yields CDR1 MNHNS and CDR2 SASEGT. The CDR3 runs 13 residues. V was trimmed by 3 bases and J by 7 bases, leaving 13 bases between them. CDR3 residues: CASSDPPPPEQYF. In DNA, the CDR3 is TGTGCCAGCAGTGACCCACCCCCCCCGGAGCAGTACTTC.

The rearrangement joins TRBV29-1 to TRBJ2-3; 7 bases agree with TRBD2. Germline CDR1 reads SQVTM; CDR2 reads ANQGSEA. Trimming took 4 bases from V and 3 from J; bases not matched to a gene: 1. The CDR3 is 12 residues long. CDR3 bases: TGCAGCGTTGGGGGGGGTACAGATACGCAGTATTTT. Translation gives CSVGGGTDTQYF.

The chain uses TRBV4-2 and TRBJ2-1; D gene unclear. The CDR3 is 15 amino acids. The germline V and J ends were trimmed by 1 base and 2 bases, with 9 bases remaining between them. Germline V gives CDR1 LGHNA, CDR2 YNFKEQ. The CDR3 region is CASSQGAFTYNEQFF. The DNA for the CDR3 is TGTGCCAGCAGCCAAGGCGCCTTTACCTACAATGAGCAGTTCTTC.

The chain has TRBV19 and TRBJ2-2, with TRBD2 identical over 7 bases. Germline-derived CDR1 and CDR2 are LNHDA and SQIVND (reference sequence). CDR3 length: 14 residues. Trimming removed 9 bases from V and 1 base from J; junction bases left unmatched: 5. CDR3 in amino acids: CASKLAQNTGELFF. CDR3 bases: TGTGCCAGCAAACTAGCGCAGAACACCGGGGAGCTGTTTTTT.

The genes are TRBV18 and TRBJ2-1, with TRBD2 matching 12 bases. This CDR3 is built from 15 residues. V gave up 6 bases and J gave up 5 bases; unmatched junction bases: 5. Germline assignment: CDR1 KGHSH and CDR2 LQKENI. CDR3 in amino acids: CASSLLAGGNNEQFF. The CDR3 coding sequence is TGTGCCAGCTCGCTACTAGCGGGAGGTAACAATGAGCAGTTCTTC.

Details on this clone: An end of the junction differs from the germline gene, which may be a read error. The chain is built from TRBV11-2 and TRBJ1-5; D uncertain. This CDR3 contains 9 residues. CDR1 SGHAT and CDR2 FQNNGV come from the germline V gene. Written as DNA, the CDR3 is TGTGCCAGCAGTCAGCCCCAGCATTTT. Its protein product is CASSQPQHF.

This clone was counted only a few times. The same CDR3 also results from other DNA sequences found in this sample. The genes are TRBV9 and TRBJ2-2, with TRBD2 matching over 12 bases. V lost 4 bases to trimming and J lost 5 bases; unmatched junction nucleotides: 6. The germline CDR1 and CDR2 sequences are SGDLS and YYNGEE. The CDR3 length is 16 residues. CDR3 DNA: TGTGCCAGCAGCTTTGGGCTAGCGGGAGGGACCGGGGAGCTGTTTTTT. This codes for CASSFGLAGGTGELFF.

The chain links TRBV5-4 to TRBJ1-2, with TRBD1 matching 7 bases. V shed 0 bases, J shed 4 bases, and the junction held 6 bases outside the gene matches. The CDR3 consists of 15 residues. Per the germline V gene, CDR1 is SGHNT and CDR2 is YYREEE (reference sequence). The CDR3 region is CASSLAPTGPYGYTF. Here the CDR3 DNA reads TGTGCCAGCAGCTTGGCGCCGACAGGGCCCTATGGCTACACCTTC.

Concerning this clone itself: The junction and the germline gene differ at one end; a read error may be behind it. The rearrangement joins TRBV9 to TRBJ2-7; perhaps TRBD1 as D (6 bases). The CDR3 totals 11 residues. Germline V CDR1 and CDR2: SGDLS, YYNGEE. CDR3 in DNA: TGTGCCAGCAGAGGGACAAATCATTGTGGCTTC. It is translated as CASRGTNHCGF.

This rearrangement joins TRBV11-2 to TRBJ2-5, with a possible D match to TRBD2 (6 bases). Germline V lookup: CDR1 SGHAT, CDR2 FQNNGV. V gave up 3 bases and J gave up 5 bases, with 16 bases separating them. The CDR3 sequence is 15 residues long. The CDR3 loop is CASSFNTGGAETQYF. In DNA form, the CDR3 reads TGTGCCAGCAGCTTCAACACCGGGGGTGCTGAGACCCAGTACTTC.

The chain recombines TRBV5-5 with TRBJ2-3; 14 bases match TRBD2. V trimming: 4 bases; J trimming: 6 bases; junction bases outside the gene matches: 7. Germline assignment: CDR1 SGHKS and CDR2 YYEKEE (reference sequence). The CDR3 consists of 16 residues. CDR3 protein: CASSKGTSGSSDTQYF. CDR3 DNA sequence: TGTGCCAGCAGCAAGGGGACTAGCGGGAGTTCCGATACGCAGTATTTT.

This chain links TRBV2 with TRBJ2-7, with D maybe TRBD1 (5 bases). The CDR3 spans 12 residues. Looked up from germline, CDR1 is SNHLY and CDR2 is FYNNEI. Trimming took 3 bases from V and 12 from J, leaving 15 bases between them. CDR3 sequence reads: CASSDPTDTTYF. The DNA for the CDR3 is TGTGCCAGCAGTGATCCCACGGACACTACGTACTTC.

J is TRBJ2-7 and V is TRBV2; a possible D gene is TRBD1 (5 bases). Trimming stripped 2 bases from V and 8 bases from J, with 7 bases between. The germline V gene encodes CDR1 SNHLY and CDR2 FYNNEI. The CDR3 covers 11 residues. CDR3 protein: CASSERTKQYF. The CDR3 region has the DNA TGTGCCAGCAGTGAAAGGACAAAGCAGTACTTC.

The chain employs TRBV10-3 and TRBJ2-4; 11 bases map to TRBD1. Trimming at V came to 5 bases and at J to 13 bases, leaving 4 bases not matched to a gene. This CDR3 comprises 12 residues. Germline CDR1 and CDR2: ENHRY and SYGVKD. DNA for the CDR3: TGTGCCATCAGTCAGGGACAGGGGGACCAGTACTTC. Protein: CAISQGQGDQYF.

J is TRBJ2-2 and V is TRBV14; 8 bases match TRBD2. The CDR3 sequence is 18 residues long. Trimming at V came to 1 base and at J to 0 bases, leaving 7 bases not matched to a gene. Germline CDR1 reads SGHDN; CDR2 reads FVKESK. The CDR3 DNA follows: TGTGCCAGCAGCCAAGGACTAGCGCCTATTGCGAACACCGGGGAGCTGTTTTTT. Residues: CASSQGLAPIANTGELFF.

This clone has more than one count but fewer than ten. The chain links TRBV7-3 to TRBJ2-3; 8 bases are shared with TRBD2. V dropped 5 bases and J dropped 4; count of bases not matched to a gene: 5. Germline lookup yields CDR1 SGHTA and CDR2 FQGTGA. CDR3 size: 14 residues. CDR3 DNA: TGTGCCAGCAGCGGGCCGGGAGGGGCAGATACGCAGTATTTT. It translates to CASSGPGGADTQYF. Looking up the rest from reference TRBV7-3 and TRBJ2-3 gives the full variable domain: GAGVSQTPSNKVTEKGKYVELRCDPISGHTALYWYRQSLGQGPEFLIYFQGTGAADDSGLPNDRFFAVRPEGSVSTLKIQRTERGDSAVYLCASSGPGGADTQYFGPGTRLTVL.

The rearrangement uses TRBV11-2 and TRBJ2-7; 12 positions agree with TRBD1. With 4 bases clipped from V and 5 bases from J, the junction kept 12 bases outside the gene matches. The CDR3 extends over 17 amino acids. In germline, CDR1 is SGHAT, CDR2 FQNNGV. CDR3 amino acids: CASSSWLWDRGHHEQYF. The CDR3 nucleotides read TGTGCCAGCAGCTCCTGGCTCTGGGACAGGGGGCACCACGAGCAGTACTTC.

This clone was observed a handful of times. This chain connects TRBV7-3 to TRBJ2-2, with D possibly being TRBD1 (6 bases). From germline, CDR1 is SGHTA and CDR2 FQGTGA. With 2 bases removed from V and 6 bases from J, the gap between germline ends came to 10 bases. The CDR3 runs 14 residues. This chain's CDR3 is CASSLLGGPGELFF. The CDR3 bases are TGTGCCAGCAGCTTATTAGGGGGTCCCGGGGAGCTGTTTTTT.

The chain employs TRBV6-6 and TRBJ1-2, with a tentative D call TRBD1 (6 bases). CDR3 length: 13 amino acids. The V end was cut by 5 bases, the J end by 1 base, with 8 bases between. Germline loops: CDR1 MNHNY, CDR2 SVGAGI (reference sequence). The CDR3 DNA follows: TGTGCCAGCAGTCCGGACAGTAACTATGGCTACACCTTC. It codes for CASSPDSNYGYTF.

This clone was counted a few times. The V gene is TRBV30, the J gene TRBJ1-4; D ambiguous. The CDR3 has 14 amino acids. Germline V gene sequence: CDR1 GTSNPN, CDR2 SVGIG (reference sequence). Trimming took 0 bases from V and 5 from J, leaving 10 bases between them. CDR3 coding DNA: TGTGCCTGGAGTGTAAAACGGAACAATGAAAAACTGTTTTTT. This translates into CAWSVKRNNEKLFF.

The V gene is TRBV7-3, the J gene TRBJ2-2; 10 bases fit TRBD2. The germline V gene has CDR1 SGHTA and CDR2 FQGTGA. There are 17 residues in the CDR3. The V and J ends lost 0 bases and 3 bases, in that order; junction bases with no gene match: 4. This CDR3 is CASSLTLAGVYTGELFF. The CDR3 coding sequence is TGTGCCAGCAGCTTAACCCTAGCGGGAGTCTACACCGGGGAGCTGTTTTTT.

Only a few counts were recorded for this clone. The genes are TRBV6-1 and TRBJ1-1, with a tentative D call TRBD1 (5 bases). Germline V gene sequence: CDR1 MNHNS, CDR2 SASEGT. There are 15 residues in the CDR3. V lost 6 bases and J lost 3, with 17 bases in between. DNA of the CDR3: TGTGCCAGCAGCCGTAGAAGGGGCGCGGACACTGAAGCTTTCTTT. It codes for CASSRRRGADTEAFF.